This entry describes one TCR beta chain. Its antigen remains unknown. Produced via immunoSEQ multiplex PCR; TCRdb's table is partial and in-frame only. The repertoire holds about 41,000 clones, with around 79% as singletons. The germline V and J ends were trimmed by 2 bases and 1 base, with 11 bases remaining between them. CDR3 length equals 16 residues. Germline values: CDR1 SGHAT, CDR2 FQNNGV. Time point: week 23, last vaccination. Every vaccine dose comprised 300 ug of mutant IDH1 20-mer peptide plus topical imiquimod. Donor tumors were new WHO grade 3 or 4 IDH1-mutant, ATRX-lost astrocytomas. This entry is derived from a study of a mutant IDH1 vaccine in newly diagnosed glioma. As for the study in general: Vaccination followed radiotherapy alone by 4-6 weeks, or accompanied temozolomide cycles. Standard pretreatment was either radiotherapy, temozolomide, or, for most, radiochemotherapy with temozolomide.

This sequence joins TRBV11-2 and TRBJ2-2; D remains ambiguous. The origin of this receptor is a woman in her forties with glioma. Some clones in this sample may be carry-over from other donors' samples. The material was PBMCs, obtained from a glioma patient whose treatment included an IDH1 peptide vaccine. In DNA, the CDR3 is TGTGCCAGCAGCTTAAGGGTCGCGCAGAACACCGGGGAGCTGTTTTTT. Amino acid sequence: CASSLRVAQNTGELFF. Full variable domain (missing parts from reference TRBV11-2 and TRBJ2-2): EAGVAQSPRYKIIEKRQSVAFWCNPISGHATLYWYQQILGQGPKLLIQFQNNGVVDDSQLPKDRFSAERLKGVDSTLKIQPAKLEDSAVYLCASSLRVAQNTGELFFGEGSRLTVL.